This T cell receptor beta chain originates from a study of blood T cells in healthy people across ages (dated by TCRdb to between 2015 and 2016). Background for the entire study: Template switching captured roughly one uniquely barcoded TCR beta cDNA molecule per two T cells in model experiments. Age-related changes in TCR beta repertoire diversity were measured in the study by deep sequencing normalized with unique cDNA molecular identifiers. The donors were divided into four age groups: young (average roughly 15 years), middle-aged (about 40), aged (around 59) and long-lived (about 80). To avoid experimental bias, donors of different ages were randomly spread across the sequencing lanes. The study analyzed two additional independent replicas of 1 million unique cDNA reads from the same blood draw for two donors, one aged 18 to 29 and one aged 80 or older.

The donors were roughly 39 Caucasian individuals from Russia, aged 6 to 90 years, who were systemically healthy. Ten milliliters of peripheral blood were drawn from each donor into EDTA-treated Vacutainer tubes. Ficoll-Paque density-gradient centrifugation was used to isolate PBMCs, with at least 7 million obtained per sample. Total RNA, at least 6 micrograms per sample, was extracted from PBMCs with Trizol reagent. The percentages of naive CD45RAhigh/CD27high T cells were determined by flow cytometry on a PBMC aliquot from every donor. The paper as a whole reports these results and caveats: Since profiling was done on bulk unsorted PBMCs, naive and antigen-experienced compartments could not be conclusively compared. Because the CMV infection status of the donors was unknown, age-related changes in expanded clonotypes may potentially have been confounded. As age increased, observed TCR beta diversity per million T cells dropped in a roughly linear way, and a significant reduction was already evident by age about 36. A strong correlation was found between observed TCR beta diversity and the percentage of naive T cells measured by flow cytometry. Estimates of total diversity based on one million sequenced T cells were considered lower bounds and underestimates. Compared with the aged group, more naive CD4+ T cells, fewer expanded clones and increased TCR diversity were shown by the long-lived group, suggesting age selection.

Library prep was done by 5' RACE. TCRdb lists the instrument as Illumina HiSeq 2500. A second PCR of roughly 7 to 12 cycles was run with a J-beta primer mix and a sample-barcoded 5' primer. A unique molecular identifier was introduced onto each TCR beta cDNA molecule by a template-switch 5' adaptor carrying 12 random nucleotides. Each sample yielded at least 3 million CDR3-containing paired-end reads. All of the RNA was converted into first-strand cDNA using the Mint cDNA synthesis kit, with a TRBC-specific oligonucleotide serving as the primer. Following uracil-DNA glycosylase treatment, all cDNA underwent a first 18-cycle PCR with the universal primers M1SS and BC2_uni_R. For the original study's pipeline: For normalization, 1 million high-quality reads, each with a distinct molecular identifier, were randomly selected from each sample. Reads with shared molecular identifiers were discarded instead of being binned into consensus sequences. MiTCR, run with a Q25 quality threshold and the strictest error-elimination algorithm, handled CDR3 identification, clonotype clustering and error correction. Lower-bound total TCR beta diversity was estimated with a nonparametric unseen species model using Euler transformation. TCRdb reprocessing: public reads trimmed at Q25 with fastp, clones called with MiXCR, in-frame beta chains kept. Each record represents a unique CDR3 protein, reported with the most common genes and DNA among its rows. TCRdb, not the original authors, processed these V and J calls. This sample holds hundreds of thousands of distinct CDR3 sequences; roughly 21% were observed only once. The top ten clonotypes cover 3.6% of the sample.

V sheds 5 bases and J sheds 2 bases, leaving 13 bases between their ends. The CDR3 starts with the cysteine, ends with the phenylalanine, and has 16 residues. The sequence is cut down to CDR3 DNA, 48 bases in frame from base 1. From the germline V gene, CDR1 is SNHLY and CDR2 is FYNNEI. Concerning this clonotype: Its recognized antigen is unknown. Base qualities are missing; no much larger clone stands one base away.

This receptor was taken from a man between 65 and 85 years old in good health. The source material was blood. This receptor chain uses TRBV2 and TRBJ2-6; no D gene is confidently identified. The nucleotide sequence reads as follows: TGTGCCAGCAGTCCCCCCCCGCTAGCTGGGGCCAACGTCCTGACTTTC. This is translated as CASSPPPLAGANVLTF.